Here is one TCR beta chain with its context. This receptor's antigen is unknown. No quality values exist for individual bases; no much larger clone is one base distant. In sorted CD8+ T cells obtained from the blood, dermis and epidermis of roughly five healthy donors, TCR beta CDR3 regions were analysed. Both blood and skin samples were provided by each TCR-sequenced donor, and all TCR-sequenced donors were healthy individuals. Sorting was used to isolate CD8+ T cell populations prior to TCR beta sequencing. These data come from a study of CD49a tissue-resident CD8 T cells in human skin (TCRdb year 2017). At the level of the whole study: Tissue-resident memory CD8+ T cell subsets in human skin, defined by CD49a, CD69 and CD103 expression, were examined in the study.

The method behind the library was the immunoSEQ multiplex PCR assay. As for how the authors treated the data: How frequently each TCR V beta family was used was compared between the sorted CD8+ T cell populations from blood, dermis and epidermis. Sourced from immuneACCESS, this table was stored by TCRdb with only in-frame sequences that have V and J called. A share of the clones is absent; for the studies checked, an unresolved V gene accounts for under half, and the remainder has no known explanation. D and trimming come from the DNA, and the V and J calls and clone size come from that table. The sample table holds approximately 880 clones, of which almost 75% were seen once. The ten largest clones add up to roughly 13% of the sample. CDR1 is given as SGDLS and CDR2 as YYNGEE, both from the germline V gene. V trim: 3 bases; J trim: 7 bases; unmatched bases: 20. Its CDR3 holds 20 amino acids, cysteine through phenylalanine. Only the CDR3 portion is preserved as DNA: 60 bases, with reading frame beginning at the first base.

This chain joins TRBV9 to TRBJ2-1, and TRBD2 aligns with 12 junction nucleotides. The sequenced sample consisted of CLA- CD8+ effector memory T cells sorted from blood. This TCR came from a human donor in good health. CDR3 region: CASSDSIARETSGGPNEQFF. DNA sequence: TGTGCCAGCAGCGATTCAATTGCCCGGGAGACTAGCGGGGGCCCGAATGAGCAGTTCTTC.